This T cell receptor (beta chain) was identified in a study of T-cell reconstitution after alpha-beta-depleted transplantation in children. Overall study results and limits: By about two months after transplant, alpha-beta T cells reportedly arose from several hundred graft clones that had expanded. Elevated TCRbeta diversity at day 60 was traced, in some patients, to surviving recipient T cells and thymic progenitors. T-cell counts and diversity at one year following transplant were attributed mainly to newly produced T cells.

Molecular barcoding with unique molecular identifiers was used for the TCRbeta library. MiXCR was run by TCRdb on the PCR reads, yielding one entry per CDR3 protein. The sample lists about 180,000 distinct CDR3 sequences, roughly 10% seen once, with 13% in the top ten. Germline loops: CDR1 LGHDT, CDR2 YNNKEL (reference sequence). This CDR3 region has 14 residues. In regard to this clonotype: What it recognizes is unknown. Likely a read error: the CDR3 ends without its conserved phenylalanine or tryptophan.

The TCR comes from a boy aged 2 to 10 with acute myeloid leukemia, due to receive a stem cell transplant. V usage is TRBV3-1 and J usage is TRBJ2-1, with D unresolved. Source: PBMCs, taken before TCRalphabeta/CD19-depleted stem cell transplant. The CDR3 spells CTSSQPEQNNEQFS. CDR3 DNA sequence: TGTACCAGCAGCCAACCGGAACAGAACAATGAGCAGTTCTCC.